The 9 T cell receptor beta chains presented below share a single source sample, sequenced in a study of control samples from healthy donors and cancer patients. The repertoire was sequenced with immunoSEQ multiplex PCR; TCRdb's copy has only in-frame clones and lacks some. The sample has 150,000 to 200,000 clones, around 90% seen once; the top ten hold 9.5% to 15%. The sample comprised blood. All receptors derive from a man aged 30 to 45 in good health.

The chain recombines TRBV7-8 with TRBJ2-1; no clear D gene. The CDR3 length is 14 residues. The V gene lost 1 base and the J gene lost 8 bases, with 12 bases spanning the gap. Germline CDR1 SGHVS, CDR2 FQNEAQ. This CDR3 is CASSLGPSEDEQFF. CDR3 nucleotides: TGTGCCAGCAGCTTAGGACCTTCAGAGGATGAGCAGTTCTTC. The entire variable domain, with the rest obtained from reference TRBV7-8 and TRBJ2-1, is as follows: GAGVSQSPRYKVAKRGQDVALRCDPISGHVSLFWYQQALGQGPEFLTYFQNEAQLDKSGLPSDRFFAERPEGSVSTLKIQRTQQEDSAVYLCASSLGPSEDEQFFGPGTRLTVL.

CDR3 nucleotide sequence: TGTGCCAGCAGTTACATAGCCCTTAATGAAAAACTGTTTTTT. It yields the protein CASSYIALNEKLFF. The chain combines TRBV6-6 with TRBJ1-4; D uncertain. The germline V gene encodes CDR1 MNHNY and CDR2 SVGAGI (reference sequence). This CDR3 has 14 amino acids. Trimming pared 2 bases from V and 4 bases from J, leaving 8 bases between.

This chain connects TRBV9 to TRBJ1-1; TRBD1 aligns across 7 bases. Unmatched junction bases numbered 5, after V lost 4 bases and J lost 5 bases. Germline-derived CDR1 and CDR2 are SGDLS and YYNGEE. This CDR3 spans 13 amino acids. The chain's CDR3 is CASSPATGTEAFF. The CDR3 nucleotides are TGTGCCAGCAGCCCTGCGACAGGGACTGAAGCTTTCTTT.

The chain couples TRBV2 to TRBJ1-5; D is undetermined. This CDR3 contains 14 residues. V was shortened by 4 bases and J by 2 bases, with 9 bases between the two germline ends. Germline V gene lookup returns CDR1 SNHLY and CDR2 FYNNEI. The CDR3: CASSVGIGNQPQHF. The CDR3 bases are TGTGCCAGCAGTGTAGGTATTGGCAATCAGCCCCAGCATTTT.

The rearrangement joins TRBV10-3 to TRBJ2-1; D unclear. The V end was cut by 8 bases, the J end by 5 bases, with 10 bases between. Germline loops: CDR1 ENHRY, CDR2 SYGVKD. The CDR3 has 12 residues. The CDR3 reads CAIGTENNEQFF. The CDR3, as DNA: TGTGCCATCGGAACCGAAAACAATGAGCAGTTCTTC.

This clone was recorded once. As DNA, the CDR3 is TGCGCCAGCAGCTTGGCCAATGCGGGTTCACCCCTCCACTTT. Encoded protein: CASSLANAGSPLHF. The V call is TRBV5-1, the J call TRBJ1-6; no clear D gene. CDR1 is SGHRS and CDR2 is YFSETQ in the germline V gene. The CDR3 extends over 14 amino acids. V was cut by 0 bases and J by 9 bases, with 10 bases left in between.

This clone was seen at least ten times. The CDR3 region is CASTPDFGAGAESYEQYF. The CDR3, as DNA: TGTGCCAGCACCCCGGATTTCGGCGCGGGGGCAGAGTCCTACGAGCAGTACTTC. The chain couples TRBV28 to TRBJ2-7, with D possibly matching TRBD2 (7 bases). Between the trimmed V and J ends, which lost 7 bases and 1 base, there was a span of 26 bases. The CDR3 is made up of 18 amino acids. Germline assignment: CDR1 MDHEN and CDR2 SYDVKM.

This clone was observed a handful of times. This chain uses TRBV6-5 with TRBJ2-7; TRBD1 or TRBD2 may be the D gene (6 bases each). Germline V gene sequence: CDR1 MNHEY, CDR2 SVGAGI. The CDR3 loop spans 13 amino acids. The V end lost 8 bases, the J end lost 7 bases, and 18 bases lay between the germline ends. The CDR3 bases are TGTGCCAGCCTAGGAGGGGGTCTGAGGGAGCAGTACTTC. Amino acid sequence: CASLGGGLREQYF.

The V and J genes are TRBV2 and TRBJ1-6, with 8 nucleotides matching TRBD1. V trimming: 10 bases; J trimming: 7 bases; junction bases outside the gene matches: 12. There are 15 residues in the CDR3. Germline V CDR1 and CDR2: SNHLY, FYNNEI. The CDR3 loop reads CATVTDRVFNSPLHF. CDR3 nucleotide sequence: TGTGCCACCGTTACGGACAGGGTCTTCAATTCACCCCTCCACTTT.